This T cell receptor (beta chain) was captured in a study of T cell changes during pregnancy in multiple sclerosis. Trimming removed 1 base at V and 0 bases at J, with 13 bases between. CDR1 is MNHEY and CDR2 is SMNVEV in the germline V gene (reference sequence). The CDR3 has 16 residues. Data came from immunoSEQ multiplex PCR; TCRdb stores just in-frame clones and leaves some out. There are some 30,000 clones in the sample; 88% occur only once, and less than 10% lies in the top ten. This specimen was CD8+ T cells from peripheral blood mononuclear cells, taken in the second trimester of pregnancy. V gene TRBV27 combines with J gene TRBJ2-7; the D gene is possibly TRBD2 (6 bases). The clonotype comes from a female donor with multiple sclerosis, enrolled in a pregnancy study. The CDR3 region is CASSLFPGLSSYEQYF. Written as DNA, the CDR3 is TGTGCCAGCAGTTTATTTCCGGGACTGAGCTCCTACGAGCAGTACTTC.